The 5 T cell receptor beta chains in this list originate from one sample, sequenced in a study of OX40 agonist ivuxolimab in advanced cancers. Profiled with immunoSEQ multiplex PCR; TCRdb holds only in-frame clones, not every one. The sample carries fewer than 120,000 clones, roughly 87% recorded once. Material: CD4+ or CD8+ T cells sorted from blood, obtained in a trial of the OX40 agonist ivuxolimab. Source of these receptors: an adult with an advanced solid tumor such as melanoma, head and neck, liver or kidney cancer.

With regard to this clone: This sample also contains other DNA sequences that code for the same CDR3. This chain connects TRBV4-3 to TRBJ2-5; 10 bases agree with TRBD1. Looked up from germline, CDR1 is LGHNA and CDR2 is YSLEER. The length of the CDR3 is 14 residues. V dropped 1 base and J dropped 5; count of bases not matched to a gene: 1. The CDR3: CASSQGTGGETQYF. The CDR3 DNA sequence: TGCGCCAGCAGCCAAGGGACAGGGGGGGAGACCCAGTACTTC.

The CDR3 DNA reads TGTGCCAGCAGTGAAGCGGGCAGGGGAGTTGGAAACACCATATATTTT. Protein product: CASSEAGRGVGNTIYF. The V call is TRBV2, the J call TRBJ1-3; TRBD1 might be the D (6 bases). The CDR3 has 16 amino acids. Germline loops: CDR1 SNHLY, CDR2 FYNNEI. V was clipped by 0 bases and J by 3 bases, with 12 bases between them.

To note about this clone: This same CDR3 is encoded by further DNA sequences in the sample. CDR3 loop: CASSLGLQETQYF. CDR3 DNA sequence: TGTGCCAGCAGCTTAGGACTGCAAGAGACCCAGTACTTC. This chain uses TRBV7-2 with TRBJ2-5; D is undetermined. This CDR3 is built from 13 residues. The germline CDR1 and CDR2 sequences are SGHTA and FQGNSA. V lost 1 base, J lost 2 bases, and 5 bases lay in between.

The rearrangement joins TRBV4-2 to TRBJ1-1, with D unresolved. Trimming took 0 bases from V and 2 from J, leaving 10 bases between them. Germline loops: CDR1 LGHNA, CDR2 YNFKEQ. The CDR3 spans 15 residues. This CDR3 reads CASSQDFRGNTEAFF. The CDR3 nucleotides read TGTGCCAGCAGCCAAGATTTCCGGGGAAACACTGAAGCTTTCTTT.

This clone was detected once. This chain links TRBV28 with TRBJ2-1; D possibly corresponds to TRBD2 (6 bases). With 8 bases removed from V and 7 bases from J, the gap between germline ends came to 15 bases. Germline V gene data show CDR1 as MDHEN and CDR2 as SYDVKM. This CDR3 spans 13 amino acids. The CDR3 DNA is TGTGCCAGCGTAATGGAGGGGCAGAATGAGCAGTTCTTC. It yields the protein CASVMEGQNEQFF. Using reference TRBV28 and TRBJ2-1 for the parts outside the CDR3, the full variable domain is DVKVTQSSRYLVKRTGEKVFLECVQDMDHENMFWYRQDPGLGLRLIYFSYDVKMKEKGDIPEGYSVSREKKERFSLILESASTNQTSMYLCASVMEGQNEQFFGPGTRLTVL.